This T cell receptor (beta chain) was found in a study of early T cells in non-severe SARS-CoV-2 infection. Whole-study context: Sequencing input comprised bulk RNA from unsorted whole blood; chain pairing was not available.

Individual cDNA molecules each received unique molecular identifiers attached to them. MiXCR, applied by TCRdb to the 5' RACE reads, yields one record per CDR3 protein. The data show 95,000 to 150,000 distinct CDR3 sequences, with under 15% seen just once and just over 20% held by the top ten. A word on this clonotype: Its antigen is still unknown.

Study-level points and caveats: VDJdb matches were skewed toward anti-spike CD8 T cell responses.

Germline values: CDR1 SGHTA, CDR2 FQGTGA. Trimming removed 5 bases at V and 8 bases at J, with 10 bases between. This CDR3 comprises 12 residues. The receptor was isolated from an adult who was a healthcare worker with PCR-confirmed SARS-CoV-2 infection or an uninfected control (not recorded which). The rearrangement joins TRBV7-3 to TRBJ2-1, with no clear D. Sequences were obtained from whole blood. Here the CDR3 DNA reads TGTGCCAGCAGCGCGTCGCATGATGAGCAGTTCTTC. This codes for CASSASHDEQFF.